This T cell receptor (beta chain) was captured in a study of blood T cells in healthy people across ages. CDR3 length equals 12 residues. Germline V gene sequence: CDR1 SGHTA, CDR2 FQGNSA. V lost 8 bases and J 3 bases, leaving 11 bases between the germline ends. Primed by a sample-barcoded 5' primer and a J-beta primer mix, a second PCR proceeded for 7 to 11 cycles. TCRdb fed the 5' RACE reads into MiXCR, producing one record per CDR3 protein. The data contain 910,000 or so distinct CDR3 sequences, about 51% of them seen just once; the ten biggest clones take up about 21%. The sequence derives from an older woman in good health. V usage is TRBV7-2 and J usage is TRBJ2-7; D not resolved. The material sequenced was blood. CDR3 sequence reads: CASAVGHYEQYF. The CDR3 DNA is TGTGCCAGCGCTGTTGGCCACTACGAGCAGTACTTC.